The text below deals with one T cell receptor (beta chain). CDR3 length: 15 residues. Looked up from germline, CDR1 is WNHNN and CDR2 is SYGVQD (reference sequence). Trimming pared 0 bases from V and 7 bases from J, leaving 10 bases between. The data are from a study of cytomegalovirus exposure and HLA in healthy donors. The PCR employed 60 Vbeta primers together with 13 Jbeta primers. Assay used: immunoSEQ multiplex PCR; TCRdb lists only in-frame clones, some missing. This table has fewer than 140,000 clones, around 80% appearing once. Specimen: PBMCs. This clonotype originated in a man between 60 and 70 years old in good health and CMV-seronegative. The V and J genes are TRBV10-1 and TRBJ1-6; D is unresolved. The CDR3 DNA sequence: TGCGCCAGCAGTGAGTCGGGCAGGAAAAATTCACCCCTCCACTTT. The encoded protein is CASSESGRKNSPLHF.